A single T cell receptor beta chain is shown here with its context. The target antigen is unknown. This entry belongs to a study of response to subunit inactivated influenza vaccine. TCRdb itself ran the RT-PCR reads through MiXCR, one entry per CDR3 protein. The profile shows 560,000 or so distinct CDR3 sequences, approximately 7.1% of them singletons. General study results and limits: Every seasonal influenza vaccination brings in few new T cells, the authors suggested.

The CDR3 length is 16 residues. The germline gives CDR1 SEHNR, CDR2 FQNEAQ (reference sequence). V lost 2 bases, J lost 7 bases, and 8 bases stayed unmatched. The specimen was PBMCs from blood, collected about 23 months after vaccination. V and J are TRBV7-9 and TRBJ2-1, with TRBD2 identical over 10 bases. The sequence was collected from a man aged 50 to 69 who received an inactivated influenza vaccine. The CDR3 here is CASSLLSGGAKNEQFF. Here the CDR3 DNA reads TGTGCCAGCAGCTTACTGAGCGGGGGGGCCAAGAATGAGCAGTTCTTC.